Included here is one TCR beta chain sequence, with context. The antigen remains unidentified. The sample is drawn from a study of cytotoxic CD8 clonotypes in ibrutinib-treated CLL. Whole-study context: Included were some eleven relapsed/refractory and about 15 treatment-naive patients, of whom 17 to 18 were IGHV unmutated. Approximately 25 partial and 2 complete responses; at median approximately 68 months, about 14 remitted, about 12 progressed.

Assay: immunoSEQ multiplex PCR; the TCRdb copy retains only in-frame clones and omits some. Among roughly 63,000 clones, approximately 62% were seen once, and the ten largest hold roughly 14%. The CDR3 has 14 amino acids. Germline CDR1 is LGHNA and CDR2 is YNFKEQ. Between the trimmed V and J ends, which lost 0 bases and 0 bases, there was a span of 5 bases. General observations from the study: Elevated clonality accompanied ibrutinib response, with a return toward baseline values at progression.

This receptor was taken from a human donor with chronic lymphocytic leukemia. The chain uses TRBV4-2 and TRBJ1-1; D call uncertain. This material consisted of PBMCs, taken after 12 months of ibrutinib treatment. The CDR3 sequence: CASSQERLNTEAFF. The CDR3 nucleotides are TGTGCCAGCAGCCAAGAGAGGTTGAACACTGAAGCTTTCTTT.